This T cell receptor (beta chain) is drawn from a study of T cells in Graves' hyperthyroidism and ophthalmopathy. PBMCs were obtained from about 9.9 ml fresh peripheral blood. This clonotype has a count of ten or more. From RNA transcripts, TCR beta CDR3 regions were amplified. The TCR CDR3 was amplified in a first-round RT-PCR using the HTBI primer set. TCRdb ran MiXCR on the multiplex PCR reads and lists one entry per CDR3 protein. The data contain about 380,000 distinct CDR3 sequences, approximately 17% of them singletons. V shed 0 bases and J shed 7 bases, with 13 bases lying between them. Germline CDR1 is DFQATT and CDR2 is SNEGSKA (reference sequence). This CDR3 spans 14 amino acids.

Sample: blood. The clonotype comes from a man aged 18 to 30 with Graves' ophthalmopathy. The J gene is TRBJ1-5, the V gene TRBV20-1; unclear D gene. The CDR3 sequence is CSAREGWLGQPQHF. The DNA of the CDR3 is TGCAGTGCTAGAGAGGGCTGGTTAGGACAGCCCCAGCATTTT.